One T cell receptor beta chain is described in this entry. The antigen is undetermined. Generated by immunoSEQ multiplex PCR, the TCRdb table keeps only in-frame clones and is missing some. The sample contains about 70,000 clones, over 85% of which appear only once. Germline assignment: CDR1 SGHRS and CDR2 YFSETQ. The junction had 9 bases not matched to a gene; V was cut back by 5 bases and J by 5 bases. The CDR3 loop spans 15 amino acids. This sample is drawn from a study of OX40 agonist ivuxolimab in advanced cancers. Study background: Treatment of patients was with ivuxolimab, an agonistic anti-OX40 (CD134) antibody.

Regarding the study as a whole: There were, on average, more expanded clones in CD8+ T cells than in CD4+. Some nonresponders also had low normalized T-cell clonal expansion.

Sequences were derived from CD4+ or CD8+ T cells sorted from blood, sampled in a trial of the OX40 agonist ivuxolimab. The chain joins TRBV5-1 to TRBJ1-4; 7 nucleotides match TRBD1. The clonotype was recovered from an adult with an advanced solid tumor such as melanoma, head and neck, liver or kidney cancer. The CDR3 nucleotides read TGCGCCAGCAGTCCCGGTGGGACAGAAAATGAAAAACTGTTTTTT. As protein: CASSPGGTENEKLFF.